This TCR beta chain was found in a study of early T cells in non-severe SARS-CoV-2 infection. Study summary: Sequenced bulk RNA came from whole blood that was unsorted, and chains were unpaired.

In its sample, this clonotype was seen many times. Each single cDNA molecule received a unique molecular identifier. Each CDR3 protein gets one entry after TCRdb re-called the 5' RACE reads with MiXCR. The sample carries around 40,000 distinct CDR3 sequences, approximately 5.9% recorded once. Germline CDR1 is DFQATT and CDR2 is SNEGSKA (reference sequence). There are 12 residues in the CDR3. V was trimmed by 5 bases and J by 1 base, leaving 6 bases between them. This chain uses TRBV20-1 with TRBJ2-1; a weak D match, TRBD2 (6 bases). The receptor was isolated from an adult who was a healthcare worker with PCR-confirmed SARS-CoV-2 infection or an uninfected control (not recorded which). Sample: whole blood. The CDR3 region has the DNA TGCAGTGCTCTAGCGTCCTACAATGAGCAGTTCTTC. As protein: CSALASYNEQFF.